These 30 T cell receptor beta chains originate from one sample sequenced in a study of shared clonotypes between healthy human individuals. The method was immunoSEQ multiplex PCR; TCRdb's version includes in-frame clones alone and lacks a portion of them. The profile shows just over 2,000,000 clones, about 94% of them singletons. Naive CD8 cells lacked CD45RO, underwent positive selection for CCR7 and left out terminally differentiated effector memory CD45RA+ cells. Sequencing was done on a sample of naive CD8+ T cells sorted from blood. These receptors were taken from a man between 18 and 35 years old in good health.

V and J are TRBV13 and TRBJ1-1; 7 nucleotides align to TRBD1. The junction had 6 bases not matched to a gene; V was cut back by 5 bases and J by 3 bases. The germline CDR1 and CDR2 sequences are PRHDT and FYEKMQ (reference sequence). The CDR3 runs 14 residues. The CDR3 is CASSRTGVHTEAFF. The CDR3, as DNA: TGTGCCAGCAGCCGTACAGGGGTGCACACTGAAGCTTTCTTT.

The V gene is TRBV7-9, the J gene TRBJ1-1; no clear D. Germline V CDR1 and CDR2: SEHNR, FQNEAQ (reference sequence). The CDR3 is made up of 15 amino acids. V shed 7 bases and J shed 0 bases, with 15 bases lying between them. CDR3 amino acids: CASTSSRNMNTEAFF. Here the CDR3 DNA reads TGTGCCAGCACCTCCTCTAGGAACATGAACACTGAAGCTTTCTTT.

The V and J genes are TRBV6-5 and TRBJ1-4; D may be TRBD1 (6 bases). Trimming shortened V by 5 bases and J by 4 bases, and 11 bases separated the two germline ends. Germline loops: CDR1 MNHEY, CDR2 SVGAGI. The CDR3 runs 14 residues. The CDR3 spells CASSLEGVNEKLFF. In nucleotides, the CDR3 is TGTGCCAGCAGTCTCGAGGGGGTTAATGAAAAACTGTTTTTT.

The gene calls are TRBV27 and TRBJ1-1, with D possibly matching TRBD1 (5 bases). Germline CDR1 MNHEY, CDR2 SMNVEV (reference sequence). The CDR3 totals 15 residues. V was trimmed by 5 bases and J by 1 base, leaving 14 bases between them. CDR3 in DNA: TGTGCCAGCAGTGCTTTGTTGGGGGGGAACACTGAAGCTTTCTTT. This gives the protein CASSALLGGNTEAFF.

This chain joins TRBV6-1 and TRBJ2-1; D remains ambiguous. Trimming left V 4 bases short and J 5 bases short, with 12 bases between. This CDR3 has 14 amino acids. Looked up from germline, CDR1 is MNHNS and CDR2 is SASEGT. The CDR3: CASSVFETNNEQFF. The CDR3 nucleotides are TGTGCCAGCAGTGTATTTGAGACCAACAATGAGCAGTTCTTC.

Turning to this clone: The junction shows a germline mismatch at one end, possibly a read error. V and J are TRBV5-6 and TRBJ1-5; D is ambiguous. CDR1 and CDR2 (germline): SGHDT, YYEEEE. The CDR3 consists of 13 residues. The CDR3 here is CASSLAGGQPQHF. CDR3 DNA: TGTGCCAGCAGTTTGGCAGGAGGGCAGCCCCAGCATTTT.

This rearrangement joins TRBV10-2 to TRBJ1-2; no firm D call. The V end lost 2 bases, the J end lost 8 bases, and 18 bases lay between the germline ends. The CDR3 totals 15 residues. Looked up from germline, CDR1 is WSHSY and CDR2 is SAAADI. As DNA, the CDR3 is TGCGCCAGCAGTGAGACCGGATTTTCCGTGAGGGGCTACACCTTC. This translates into CASSETGFSVRGYTF.

Turning to this clone: Other DNA sequences in this specimen translate into the identical CDR3. The V call is TRBV5-1, the J call TRBJ2-7, with D perhaps given as TRBD1 or TRBD2 (6 bases each). From germline, CDR1 is SGHRS and CDR2 YFSETQ. The CDR3 runs 15 residues. V lost 0 bases and J 2 bases, leaving 12 bases between the germline ends. CDR3 protein: CASSLEGGPTYEQYF. The CDR3 DNA reads as TGCGCCAGCAGCTTGGAGGGGGGACCAACCTACGAGCAGTACTTC.

The chain uses TRBV30 and TRBJ2-7, with 9 bases identical to TRBD2. Germline-derived CDR1 and CDR2 are GTSNPN and SVGIG (reference sequence). J lost 4 bases, V lost 1 base, and 2 bases had no gene match. This CDR3 contains 13 residues. In DNA form, the CDR3 reads TGTGCCTGGAGTGGACTAGCGGCATACGAGCAGTACTTC. Translation: CAWSGLAAYEQYF.

The chain recombines TRBV11-2 with TRBJ2-5; 11 bases agree with TRBD2. Losses at the gene ends were 2 bases for V and 5 bases for J; bases not matched to a gene: 7. Looked up from germline, CDR1 is SGHAT and CDR2 is FQNNGV. The CDR3 length is 16 residues. CDR3 nucleotide sequence: TGTGCCAGCAGCTTACTTACTAGCGGGGGTGGGGAGACCCAGTACTTC. It encodes CASSLLTSGGGETQYF.

This clone was observed once. The CDR3 DNA reads as TGTGCCAGCAGCAGCGGACAGGGAATCTCCGAGCAGTACTTC. It specifies CASSSGQGISEQYF. The genes are TRBV7-9 and TRBJ2-7; TRBD1 matches at 8 bases. The germline V gene has CDR1 SEHNR and CDR2 FQNEAQ (reference sequence). This CDR3 region has 14 residues. V lost 5 bases, J lost 6 bases, and 9 bases stayed unmatched.

This chain connects TRBV28 to TRBJ2-3, with a possible D match to TRBD1 (5 bases). This CDR3 is built from 15 residues. Germline CDR1 and CDR2: MDHEN and SYDVKM. Between the trimmed V and J ends, which lost 4 bases and 0 bases, there was a span of 11 bases. CDR3 sequence: CASSSTELSTDTQYF. The CDR3 bases are TGTGCCAGCAGTTCGACAGAACTTAGCACAGATACGCAGTATTTT.

Points on this clone: Within the sample, other DNA sequences also encode this same CDR3. The V gene is TRBV10-3, the J gene TRBJ2-6; D is uncertain. Germline values: CDR1 ENHRY, CDR2 SYGVKD. V lost 0 bases to trimming and J lost 1 base, with 4 bases between them. This CDR3 has 15 amino acids. The CDR3 protein is CAISESASGANVLTF. The CDR3 DNA follows: TGTGCCATCAGTGAGTCTGCATCTGGGGCCAACGTCCTGACTTTC.

This rearrangement joins TRBV7-9 to TRBJ2-3; 13 positions match TRBD2. The germline V gene encodes CDR1 SEHNR and CDR2 FQNEAQ (reference sequence). The length of the CDR3 is 16 residues. Unmatched junction bases numbered 2, after V lost 1 base and J lost 4 bases. The DNA for the CDR3 is TGTGCCAGCAGCTTAGGACTAGCGGGGGGCGCAGATACGCAGTATTTT. It codes for CASSLGLAGGADTQYF. Together with reference TRBV7-9 and TRBJ2-3, the CDR3 gives the full variable domain: DTGVSQNPRHKITKRGQNVTFRCDPISEHNRLYWYRQTLGQGPEFLTYFQNEAQLEKSRLLSDRFSAERPKGSFSTLEIQRTEQGDSAMYLCASSLGLAGGADTQYFGPGTRLTVL.

The chain's CDR3 is CASSYSTGQNLYEQYF. The CDR3 DNA is TGTGCCAGCAGTTACTCGACGGGACAGAATCTATACGAGCAGTACTTC. V gene TRBV6-5 combines with J gene TRBJ2-7; 7 positions match TRBD1. The V and J ends lost 0 bases and 4 bases, in that order; junction bases with no gene match: 9. This CDR3 has 16 residues. Germline CDR1 reads MNHEY; CDR2 reads SVGAGI.

The CDR3 DNA reads as TGCGCCAGCAGCCAAGAGGTAACAGAGAACACTGAAGCTTTCTTT. Its translation is CASSQEVTENTEAFF. The chain has TRBV4-3 and TRBJ1-1; D gene unclear. Per the germline V gene, CDR1 is LGHNA and CDR2 is YSLEER. Trimming took off 0 bases at V and 1 base at J, with 9 bases between the two ends. CDR3 length equals 15 residues.

This sequence joins TRBV30 and TRBJ2-7; TRBD1 agrees at 8 bases. With V trimmed by 2 bases and J by 7 bases, 10 bases remained unmatched. The CDR3 covers 14 residues. Germline assignment: CDR1 GTSNPN and CDR2 SVGIG (reference sequence). The chain's CDR3 is CAWSLMTGAEEQYF. CDR3 in DNA: TGTGCCTGGAGTCTGATGACAGGGGCGGAAGAGCAGTACTTC. Using reference TRBV30 and TRBJ2-7 for the parts outside the CDR3, the full variable domain is SQTIHQWPATLVQPVGSPLSLECTVEGTSNPNLYWYRQAAGRGLQLLFYSVGIGQISSEVPQNLSASRPQDRQFILSSKKLLLSDSGFYLCAWSLMTGAEEQYFGPGTRLTVT.

CDR3 DNA: TGTGCCAGCAGTTTGCGAGGGGTCAACAATGAGCAGTTCTTC. Its protein is CASSLRGVNNEQFF. This chain uses TRBV28 with TRBJ2-1; either TRBD1 or TRBD2 may supply D (5 bases each). Germline loops: CDR1 MDHEN, CDR2 SYDVKM. Trimming removed 3 bases at V and 5 bases at J, with 11 bases between. This CDR3 is built from 14 residues.

J is TRBJ2-3 and V is TRBV13; D is possibly TRBD2 (6 bases). With 5 bases removed from V and 0 bases from J, the gap between germline ends came to 15 bases. There are 16 residues in the CDR3. CDR1 PRHDT and CDR2 FYEKMQ come from the germline V gene (reference sequence). CDR3: CASSPEGTGSTDTQYF. The CDR3 DNA reads as TGTGCCAGCAGCCCCGAGGGGACTGGGAGCACAGATACGCAGTATTTT. Combining the CDR3 with reference TRBV13 and TRBJ2-3 gives the whole variable domain AAGVIQSPRHLIKEKRETATLKCYPIPRHDTVYWYQQGPGQDPQFLISFYEKMQSDKGSIPDRFSAQQFSDYHSELNMSSLELGDSALYFCASSPEGTGSTDTQYFGPGTRLTVL.

The table lists this clone with a count of one. The chain carries TRBV27 and TRBJ2-3; 8 nucleotides agree with TRBD2. V was clipped by 2 bases and J by 0 bases; unmatched bases: 7. CDR3 length: 17 amino acids. Germline CDR1 is MNHEY and CDR2 is SMNVEV (reference sequence). The CDR3: CASSLIPTGGSTDTQYF. CDR3 DNA sequence: TGTGCCAGCAGTTTAATTCCGACGGGGGGGAGCACAGATACGCAGTATTTT.

The genes are TRBV9 and TRBJ1-2; D is unclear. The V end was cut by 0 bases, the J end by 2 bases, with 8 bases between. The CDR3 runs to 14 residues. CDR1 is SGDLS, CDR2 YYNGEE, per germline. This chain's CDR3 is CASSVGDINYGYTF. Here the CDR3 DNA reads TGTGCCAGCAGCGTAGGAGACATCAACTATGGCTACACCTTC.

The V and J genes are TRBV6-5 and TRBJ1-5; a weak D match, TRBD1 (5 bases). Germline CDR1 and CDR2: MNHEY and SVGAGI. V was shortened by 5 bases and J by 6 bases, with 11 bases between the two germline ends. The CDR3 contains 13 residues. In nucleotides, the CDR3 is TGTGCCAGCAGTGGGGGGTGGGGTCAGCCCCAGCATTTT. This translates into CASSGGWGQPQHF.

As concerns this clone: The same CDR3 can be traced to other DNA sequences in this sample. V and J are TRBV10-1 and TRBJ2-3; D gene unclear. V was cut by 0 bases and J by 0 bases, with 7 bases left in between. The CDR3 is 15 amino acids. In germline, CDR1 is WNHNN, CDR2 SYGVQD (reference sequence). The CDR3 sequence is CASSESIGSTDTQYF. The CDR3 DNA is TGCGCCAGCAGTGAGTCAATAGGGAGCACAGATACGCAGTATTTT.

The J gene is TRBJ1-4, the V gene TRBV6-5; D remains unclear. Germline loops: CDR1 MNHEY, CDR2 SVGAGI. V lost 6 bases to trimming and J lost 6 bases, with 5 bases between them. This CDR3 comprises 11 residues. CDR3 residues: CASSLYEKLFF. As DNA, the CDR3 is TGTGCCAGCAGCCTCTATGAAAAACTGTTTTTT.

The chain couples TRBV2 to TRBJ2-7, with TRBD2 matching 7 bases. Germline-derived CDR1 and CDR2 are SNHLY and FYNNEI. V lost 4 bases and J lost 0; bases outside the gene matches: 3. The CDR3 sequence is 14 residues long. Written as DNA, the CDR3 is TGTGCCAGCAGTGGGCGGGAGAGCTCCTACGAGCAGTACTTC. Translated: CASSGRESSYEQYF.

The V call is TRBV7-9, the J call TRBJ2-7; 14 nucleotides align to TRBD2. The CDR3 contains 18 residues. V lost 4 bases, J lost 1 base, and 9 bases stayed unmatched. Germline lookup yields CDR1 SEHNR and CDR2 FQNEAQ (reference sequence). The CDR3 region is CASSYGLAGGGVSYEQYF. The DNA for the CDR3 is TGTGCCAGCAGCTACGGACTAGCGGGAGGCGGTGTGTCCTACGAGCAGTACTTC.

The rearrangement links TRBV19 to TRBJ1-2; TRBD1 matches at 11 bases. Looked up from germline, CDR1 is LNHDA and CDR2 is SQIVND (reference sequence). Losses at the gene ends were 5 bases for V and 4 bases for J; bases not matched to a gene: 12. The CDR3 consists of 17 residues. The CDR3 protein is CASSPEDRGPALYGYTF. CDR3 sequence (DNA): TGTGCCAGTAGTCCAGAGGACAGGGGGCCGGCCCTCTATGGCTACACCTTC.

This chain connects TRBV4-1 to TRBJ2-1; 12 nucleotides align to TRBD1. Per the germline V gene, CDR1 is MGHRA and CDR2 is YSYEKL. This CDR3 has 15 residues. The V gene end was trimmed by 4 bases and the J gene end by 10 bases; junction bases not matched to a gene: 8. This CDR3 is CASSRPGQGAREQFF. The CDR3 DNA sequence: TGCGCCAGCAGCCGCCCGGGACAGGGGGCTCGGGAGCAGTTCTTC.

The CDR3 coding sequence is TGTGCCGCGGGGGCGGGAGGGAGTGAGCAGTTCTTC. Its translation: CAAGAGGSEQFF. The rearrangement joins TRBV7-9 to TRBJ2-1; TRBD2 matches at 9 bases. The CDR3 is made up of 12 amino acids. Germline CDR1 SEHNR, CDR2 FQNEAQ (reference sequence). Trimming at V came to 11 bases and at J to 9 bases, leaving 8 bases not matched to a gene.

The J gene is TRBJ2-7, the V gene TRBV6-1, with D tentatively TRBD1 or TRBD2 (5 bases each). Deletions cut 2 bases from V and 2 bases from J, with 13 bases between. The CDR3 sequence is 15 residues long. CDR1 MNHNS and CDR2 SASEGT come from the germline V gene. DNA for the CDR3: TGTGCCAGCAGTGAAATGGGGGTAACCCCCTACGAGCAGTACTTC. Translation: CASSEMGVTPYEQYF.